This T cell receptor (beta chain) was found in a study of cytomegalovirus exposure and HLA in healthy donors. Study-wide results and caveats: Donor immune exposure was known only as CMV serostatus. The study flagged 150 to 200 TCR beta chains as cytomegalovirus-associated. From TCR beta sequences, most subjects' HLA-A and HLA-B alleles were reportedly predicted accurately. There were a few CMV-associated chains whose specificity for CMV antigens was confirmed in vitro.

This CDR3 contains 15 residues. V lost 4 bases and J 4 bases, leaving 16 bases between the germline ends. Germline loops: CDR1 MNHEY, CDR2 SVGAGI. Concerning this clone itself: Its antigen remains unidentified.

With 60 Vbeta and 13 Jbeta primers, the PCR was carried out. Using immunoSEQ multiplex PCR, the repertoire was profiled, and TCRdb retains in-frame clones only, with some absent. The sample includes some 120,000 clones, about four fifths seen only once; the top ten take about 11%. V and J are TRBV6-5 and TRBJ1-2; D is possibly TRBD1 (5 bases). Sample: PBMCs. This receptor was obtained from a male donor in good health and CMV-seropositive. This CDR3 reads CASSSSGGFGYGYTF. In DNA, the CDR3 is TGTGCCAGCAGTTCCTCGGGGGGGTTTGGCTATGGCTACACCTTC.